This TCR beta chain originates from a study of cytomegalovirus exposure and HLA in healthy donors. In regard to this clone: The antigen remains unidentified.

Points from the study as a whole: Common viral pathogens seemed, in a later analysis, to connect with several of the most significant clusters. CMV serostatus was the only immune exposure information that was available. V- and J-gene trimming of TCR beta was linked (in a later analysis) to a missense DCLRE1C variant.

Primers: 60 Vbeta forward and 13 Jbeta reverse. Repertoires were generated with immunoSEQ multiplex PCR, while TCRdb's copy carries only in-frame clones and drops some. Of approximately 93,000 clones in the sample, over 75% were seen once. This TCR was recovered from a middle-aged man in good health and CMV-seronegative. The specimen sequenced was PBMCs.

The CDR3 nucleotides are TGTGCCTGGAGTGTACGGGGGGTTCGCAATCAGCCCCAGCATTTT. Protein product: CAWSVRGVRNQPQHF. The V and J genes are TRBV30 and TRBJ1-5; the D gene is possibly TRBD1 (5 bases). CDR3 length equals 15 residues. CDR1 is GTSNPN and CDR2 is SVGIG in the germline V gene (reference sequence). Trimming shortened V by 0 bases and J by 2 bases, and 11 bases separated the two germline ends.